This T cell receptor beta chain was recorded in a study of T-cell reconstitution after alpha-beta-depleted transplantation in children. As it was prepared, the TCRbeta library received unique molecular identifiers. TCRdb redid the calling of the PCR reads with MiXCR, one entry per CDR3 protein. This sample yields about 340,000 distinct CDR3 sequences, of which 10% to 15% are seen a single time; about 3.9% belongs to the top ten. With 3 bases removed from V and 4 bases from J, the gap between germline ends came to 13 bases. The CDR3 has 15 residues. The sample here was PBMCs, taken from the stem cell graft. The J gene is TRBJ2-1, the V gene TRBV12-3 or TRBV12-4; D may be TRBD1 or TRBD2 (6 bases each). The sequence derives from a human donor who donated a stem cell graft to a child with Fanconi anemia. The DNA of the CDR3 is TGTGCCAGCAGTTTGAGGGGGGCCGGATACAATGAGCAGTTCTTC. This codes for CASSLRGAGYNEQFF.